A single sample gave rise to the 8 T cell receptor beta chains below, sequenced in a study of cytomegalovirus exposure and HLA in healthy donors. PCR amplification relied on 60 Vbeta primers (plus 13 Jbeta primers). The data were produced by immunoSEQ multiplex PCR, yet TCRdb's version contains in-frame clones alone and is incomplete. The profile shows around 140,000 clones, 78% of them singletons. The sample comprised PBMCs. These receptors all come from a female donor in good health and CMV-seronegative.

In its sample, this clone was seen once. The V call is TRBV29-1, the J call TRBJ2-7, with a possible D match to TRBD2 (5 bases). V lost 5 bases and J lost 2, with 13 bases in between. The CDR3 is made up of 13 amino acids. Germline V gene lookup returns CDR1 SQVTM and CDR2 ANQGSEA. As DNA, the CDR3 is TGCAGCGTTTTCCTCGGGATAACCTACGAGCAGTACTTC. Amino acids: CSVFLGITYEQYF.

This chain uses TRBV6-5 with TRBJ2-1, with 10 bases matching TRBD1. V was pared by 6 bases and J by 2 bases, with 4 bases of the junction left unmatched. Germline-derived CDR1 and CDR2 are MNHEY and SVGAGI. The CDR3 covers 15 residues. This CDR3 reads CASRTTGGTYNEQFF. DNA for the CDR3: TGTGCCAGCAGAACGACAGGGGGCACCTACAATGAGCAGTTCTTC.

The chain employs TRBV5-1 and TRBJ2-1, with a weak D call TRBD2 (6 bases). V was pared by 7 bases and J by 8 bases, with 16 bases between. The CDR3 has 13 residues. The germline gives CDR1 SGHRS, CDR2 YFSETQ. DNA for the CDR3: TGCGCCAGCCGGAGGGGCGGACGAGATGAGCAGTTCTTC. Translated, it gives CASRRGGRDEQFF. Together with reference TRBV5-1 and TRBJ2-1, the CDR3 gives the full variable domain: KAGVTQTPRYLIKTRGQQVTLSCSPISGHRSVSWYQQTPGQGLQFLFEYFSETQRNKGNFPGRFSGRQFSNSRSEMNVSTLELGDSALYLCASRRGGRDEQFFGPGTRLTVL.

V is TRBV5-1 and J is TRBJ2-3; 10 nucleotides line up with TRBD1. V gave up 4 bases and J gave up 4 bases; unmatched junction bases: 3. CDR3 length: 14 amino acids. Germline V gives CDR1 SGHRS, CDR2 YFSETQ. In nucleotides, the CDR3 is TGCGCCAGCAGCCGGACAGGGGGATCAGATACGCAGTATTTT. Encoded protein: CASSRTGGSDTQYF.

V and J are TRBV6-5 and TRBJ2-1; the match to TRBD1 covers 9 bases. CDR1 is MNHEY, CDR2 SVGAGI, per germline. With 7 bases clipped from V and 9 bases from J, the junction kept 10 bases outside the gene matches. CDR3 size: 14 residues. The DNA for the CDR3 is TGTGCCAGCACCTCTGACAGGGGGGATAGTGAGCAGTTCTTC. It translates to CASTSDRGDSEQFF.

The sample holds a few counts of this clone. The chain links TRBV7-8 to TRBJ1-1, with TRBD1 identical over 7 bases. V shed 5 bases, J shed 4 bases, and the junction held 10 bases outside the gene matches. This CDR3 spans 15 amino acids. The germline gives CDR1 SGHVS, CDR2 FQNEAQ. As DNA, the CDR3 is TGTGCCAGCAGCCATGGTAGGACAGGAAGCACTGAAGCTTTCTTT. Amino acids: CASSHGRTGSTEAFF.

V is TRBV10-1 and J is TRBJ2-5, with D possibly matching TRBD1 (5 bases). Trimming cost V 2 bases and J 3 bases, with 16 bases left between them. The CDR3 is made up of 16 amino acids. Looked up from germline, CDR1 is WNHNN and CDR2 is SYGVQD (reference sequence). This chain's CDR3 is CASSERPPLGEETQYF. In DNA, the CDR3 is TGCGCCAGCAGTGAGAGGCCCCCCCTAGGGGAAGAGACCCAGTACTTC.

V and J are TRBV7-8 and TRBJ1-5; no reliable D call. Germline V CDR1 and CDR2: SGHVS, FQNEAQ. V lost 1 base and J lost 5, with 12 bases in between. This CDR3 contains 15 residues. The CDR3, as DNA: TGTGCCAGCAGCTTAGTTCCGGCCGGGGATCAGCCCCAGCATTTT. Encoded protein: CASSLVPAGDQPQHF.